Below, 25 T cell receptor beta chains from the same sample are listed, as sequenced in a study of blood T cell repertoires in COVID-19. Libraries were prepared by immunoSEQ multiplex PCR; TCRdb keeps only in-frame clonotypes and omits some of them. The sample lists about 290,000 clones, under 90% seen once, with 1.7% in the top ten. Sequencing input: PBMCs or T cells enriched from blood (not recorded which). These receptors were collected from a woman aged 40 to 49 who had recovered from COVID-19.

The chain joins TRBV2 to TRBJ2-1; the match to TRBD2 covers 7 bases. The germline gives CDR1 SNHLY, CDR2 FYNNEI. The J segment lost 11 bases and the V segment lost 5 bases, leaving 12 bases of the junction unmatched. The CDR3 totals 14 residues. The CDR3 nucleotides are TGTGCCAGCAGTAGGGAGGGCAGCCCGGTGCAGCAGTTCTTC. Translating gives CASSREGSPVQQFF.

DNA of the CDR3: TGTGCCAGCGGGCGGACAGTGAATTATAATTCACCCCTCCACTTT. It is translated as CASGRTVNYNSPLHF. The chain combines TRBV2 with TRBJ1-6, with TRBD1 as a possible D gene (6 bases). Germline lookup yields CDR1 SNHLY and CDR2 FYNNEI. The ends were cut back, 8 bases at V and 4 bases at J, with 15 bases in the middle. The CDR3 covers 15 residues.

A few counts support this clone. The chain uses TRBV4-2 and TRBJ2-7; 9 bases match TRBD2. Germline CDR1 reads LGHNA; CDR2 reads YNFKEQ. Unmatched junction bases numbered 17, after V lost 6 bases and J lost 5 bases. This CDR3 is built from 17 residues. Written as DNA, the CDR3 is TGTGCCAGCAGTCCCCAGGCGGGGCGGGAGGGCCGCAACGAGCAGTACTTC. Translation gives CASSPQAGREGRNEQYF.

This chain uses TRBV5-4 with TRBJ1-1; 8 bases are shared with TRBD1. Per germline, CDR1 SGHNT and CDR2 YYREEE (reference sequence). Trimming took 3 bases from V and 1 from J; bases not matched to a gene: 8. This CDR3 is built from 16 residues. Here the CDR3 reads CASSYPLGTGNTEAFF. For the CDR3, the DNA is TGTGCCAGCAGCTACCCCCTCGGGACAGGGAACACTGAAGCTTTCTTT. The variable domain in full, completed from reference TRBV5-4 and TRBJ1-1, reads ETGVTQSPTHLIKTRGQQVTLRCSSQSGHNTVSWYQQALGQGPQFIFQYYREEENGRGNFPPRFSGLQFPNYSSELNVNALELDDSALYLCASSYPLGTGNTEAFFGQGTRLTVV.

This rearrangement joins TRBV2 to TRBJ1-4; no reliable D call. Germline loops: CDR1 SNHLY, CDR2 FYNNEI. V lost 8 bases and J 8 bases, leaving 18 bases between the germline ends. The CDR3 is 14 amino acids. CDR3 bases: TGTGCCAGCCATACTTCGGGAGCAGTCGAAAAACTGTTTTTT. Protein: CASHTSGAVEKLFF.

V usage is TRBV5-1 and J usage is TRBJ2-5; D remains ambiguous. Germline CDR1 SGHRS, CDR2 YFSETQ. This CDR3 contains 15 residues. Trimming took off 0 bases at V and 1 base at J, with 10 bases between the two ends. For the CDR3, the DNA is TGCGCCAGCAGCTTGGCGACTGGTTCCCAAGAGACCCAGTACTTC. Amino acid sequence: CASSLATGSQETQYF.

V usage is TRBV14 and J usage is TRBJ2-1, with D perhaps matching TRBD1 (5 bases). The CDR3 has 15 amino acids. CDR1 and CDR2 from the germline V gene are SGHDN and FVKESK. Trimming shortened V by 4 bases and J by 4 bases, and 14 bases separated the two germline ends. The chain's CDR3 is CASSPGQGLYNEQFF. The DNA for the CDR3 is TGTGCCAGCAGCCCCGGCCAGGGTCTTTACAATGAGCAGTTCTTC.

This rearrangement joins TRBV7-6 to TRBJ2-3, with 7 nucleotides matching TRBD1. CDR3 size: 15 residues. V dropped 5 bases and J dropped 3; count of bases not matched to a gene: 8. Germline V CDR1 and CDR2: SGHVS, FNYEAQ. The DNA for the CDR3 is TGTGCCAGCAGCCGTGGACAGGCCCCGACAGATACGCAGTATTTT. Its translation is CASSRGQAPTDTQYF.

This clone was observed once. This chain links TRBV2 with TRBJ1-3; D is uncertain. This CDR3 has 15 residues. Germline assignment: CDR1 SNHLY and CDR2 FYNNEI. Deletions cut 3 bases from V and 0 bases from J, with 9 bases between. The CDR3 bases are TGTGCCAGCAGTGATTGGAGCCGCTCTGGAAACACCATATATTTT. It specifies CASSDWSRSGNTIYF.

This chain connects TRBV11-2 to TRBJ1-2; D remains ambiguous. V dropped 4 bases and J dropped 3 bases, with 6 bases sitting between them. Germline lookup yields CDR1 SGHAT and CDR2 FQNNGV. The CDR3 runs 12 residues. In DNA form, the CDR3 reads TGTGCCAGCAGCTCAATCCACTATGGCTACACCTTC. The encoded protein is CASSSIHYGYTF.

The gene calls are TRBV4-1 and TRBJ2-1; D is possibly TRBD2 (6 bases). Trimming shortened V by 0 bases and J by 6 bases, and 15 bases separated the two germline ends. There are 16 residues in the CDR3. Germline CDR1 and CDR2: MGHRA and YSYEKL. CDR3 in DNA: TGCGCCAGCAGCCAAGATCCGGCCAGCGGGCGCAATGAGCAGTTCTTC. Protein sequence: CASSQDPASGRNEQFF.

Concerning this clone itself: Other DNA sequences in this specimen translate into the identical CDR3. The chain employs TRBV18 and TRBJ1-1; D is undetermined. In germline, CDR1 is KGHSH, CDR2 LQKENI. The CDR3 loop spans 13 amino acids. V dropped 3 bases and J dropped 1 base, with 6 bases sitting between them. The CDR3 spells CASSPTRNTEAFF. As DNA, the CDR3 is TGTGCCAGCTCACCGACACGGAACACTGAAGCTTTCTTT.

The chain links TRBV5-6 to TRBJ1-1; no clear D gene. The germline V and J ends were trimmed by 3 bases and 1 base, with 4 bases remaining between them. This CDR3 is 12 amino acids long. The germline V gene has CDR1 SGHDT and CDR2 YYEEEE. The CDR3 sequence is CASSSSNTEAFF. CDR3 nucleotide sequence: TGTGCCAGCAGCTCTTCGAACACTGAAGCTTTCTTT.

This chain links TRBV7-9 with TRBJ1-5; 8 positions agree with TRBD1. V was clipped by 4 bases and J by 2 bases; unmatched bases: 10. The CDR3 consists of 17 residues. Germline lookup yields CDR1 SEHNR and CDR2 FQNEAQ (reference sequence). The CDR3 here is CASSSFKQGAGNQPQHF. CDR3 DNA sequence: TGTGCCAGCAGCTCATTCAAGCAGGGGGCAGGCAATCAGCCCCAGCATTTT.

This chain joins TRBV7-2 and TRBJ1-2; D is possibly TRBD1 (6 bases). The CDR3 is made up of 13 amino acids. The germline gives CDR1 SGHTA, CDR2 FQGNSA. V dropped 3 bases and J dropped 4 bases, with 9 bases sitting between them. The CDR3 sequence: CASSFGGLYGYTF. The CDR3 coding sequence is TGTGCCAGCAGCTTTGGGGGCCTCTATGGCTACACCTTC. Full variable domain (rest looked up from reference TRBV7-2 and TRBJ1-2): GAGVSQSPSNKVTEKGKDVELRCDPISGHTALYWYRQSLGQGLEFLIYFQGNSAPDKSGLPSDRFSAERTGGSVSTLTIQRTQQEDSAVYLCASSFGGLYGYTFGSGTRLTVV.

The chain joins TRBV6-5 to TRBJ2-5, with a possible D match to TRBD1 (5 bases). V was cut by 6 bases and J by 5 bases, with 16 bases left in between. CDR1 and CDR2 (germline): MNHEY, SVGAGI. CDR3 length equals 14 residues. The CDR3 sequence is CASRNRNSVETQYF. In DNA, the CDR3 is TGTGCCAGCAGAAACAGGAATAGTGTGGAGACCCAGTACTTC.

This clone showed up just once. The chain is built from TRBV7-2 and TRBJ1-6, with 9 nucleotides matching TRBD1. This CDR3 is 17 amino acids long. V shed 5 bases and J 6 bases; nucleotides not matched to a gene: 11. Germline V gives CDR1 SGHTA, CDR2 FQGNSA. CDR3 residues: CASSLDSRDRVNSPLHF. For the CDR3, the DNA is TGTGCCAGCAGCCTCGACTCCCGGGACAGGGTTAATTCACCCCTCCACTTT. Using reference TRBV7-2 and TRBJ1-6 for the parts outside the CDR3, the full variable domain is GAGVSQSPSNKVTEKGKDVELRCDPISGHTALYWYRQSLGQGLEFLIYFQGNSAPDKSGLPSDRFSAERTGGSVSTLTIQRTQQEDSAVYLCASSLDSRDRVNSPLHFGNGTRLTVT.

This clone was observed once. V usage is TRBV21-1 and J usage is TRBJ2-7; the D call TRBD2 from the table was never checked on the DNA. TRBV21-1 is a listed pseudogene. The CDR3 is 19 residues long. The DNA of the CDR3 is TGTGCCAGCAGCAAATATAGTAAGACTAGCGGGGGCCCCTGCTACGAGCAGTACTTC. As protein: CASSKYSKTSGGPCYEQYF.

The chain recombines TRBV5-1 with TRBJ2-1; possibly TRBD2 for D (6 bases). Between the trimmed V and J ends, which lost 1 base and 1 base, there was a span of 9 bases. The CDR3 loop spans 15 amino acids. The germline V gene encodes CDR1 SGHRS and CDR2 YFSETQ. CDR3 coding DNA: TGCGCCAGCAGCTTGCTAAGCGGGTCCTACAATGAGCAGTTCTTC. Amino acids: CASSLLSGSYNEQFF.

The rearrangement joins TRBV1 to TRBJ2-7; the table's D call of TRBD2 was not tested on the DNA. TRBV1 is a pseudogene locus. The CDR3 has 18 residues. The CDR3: CTSSETFKRGRSSYEQYF. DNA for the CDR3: TGCACCAGCAGCGAGACATTCAAGCGGGGGAGGAGCTCCTACGAGCAGTACTTC.

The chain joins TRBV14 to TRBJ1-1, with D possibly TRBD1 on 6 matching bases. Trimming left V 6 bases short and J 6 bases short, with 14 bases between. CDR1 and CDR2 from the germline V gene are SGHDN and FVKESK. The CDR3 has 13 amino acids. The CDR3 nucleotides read TGTGCCAGCAGATCGACAGGTTTGCCTGAAGCTTTCTTT. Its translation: CASRSTGLPEAFF.

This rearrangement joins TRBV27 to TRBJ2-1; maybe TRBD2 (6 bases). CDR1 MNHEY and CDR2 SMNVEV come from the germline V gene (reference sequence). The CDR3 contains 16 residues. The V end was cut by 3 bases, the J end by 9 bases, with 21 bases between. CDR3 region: CASSFGGKRGGSEQFF. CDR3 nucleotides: TGTGCCAGCAGTTTTGGGGGGAAGAGAGGAGGGAGTGAGCAGTTCTTC.

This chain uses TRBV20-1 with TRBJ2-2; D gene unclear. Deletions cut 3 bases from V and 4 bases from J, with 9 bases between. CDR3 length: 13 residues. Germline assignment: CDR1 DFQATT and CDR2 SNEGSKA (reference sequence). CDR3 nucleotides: TGCAGTGCTAGTGTTCTCGGCACCGGGGAGCTGTTTTTT. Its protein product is CSASVLGTGELFF.

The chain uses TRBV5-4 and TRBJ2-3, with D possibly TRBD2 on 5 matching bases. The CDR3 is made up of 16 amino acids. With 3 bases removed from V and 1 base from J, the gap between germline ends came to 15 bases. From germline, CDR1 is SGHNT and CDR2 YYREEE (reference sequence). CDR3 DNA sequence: TGTGCCAGCAGCTCCAAGAGGGCCGTGGGCACAGATACGCAGTATTTT. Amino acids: CASSSKRAVGTDTQYF. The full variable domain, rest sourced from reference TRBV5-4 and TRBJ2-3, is ETGVTQSPTHLIKTRGQQVTLRCSSQSGHNTVSWYQQALGQGPQFIFQYYREEENGRGNFPPRFSGLQFPNYSSELNVNALELDDSALYLCASSSKRAVGTDTQYFGPGTRLTVL.

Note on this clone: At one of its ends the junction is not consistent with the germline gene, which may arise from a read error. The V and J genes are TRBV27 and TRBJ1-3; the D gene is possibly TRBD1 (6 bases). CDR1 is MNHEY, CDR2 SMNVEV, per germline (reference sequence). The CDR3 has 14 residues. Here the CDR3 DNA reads TGTGCCAGCAGTTCGCTGGGGGCTGGGAACACCATATATTTT. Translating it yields CASSSLGAGNTIYF.